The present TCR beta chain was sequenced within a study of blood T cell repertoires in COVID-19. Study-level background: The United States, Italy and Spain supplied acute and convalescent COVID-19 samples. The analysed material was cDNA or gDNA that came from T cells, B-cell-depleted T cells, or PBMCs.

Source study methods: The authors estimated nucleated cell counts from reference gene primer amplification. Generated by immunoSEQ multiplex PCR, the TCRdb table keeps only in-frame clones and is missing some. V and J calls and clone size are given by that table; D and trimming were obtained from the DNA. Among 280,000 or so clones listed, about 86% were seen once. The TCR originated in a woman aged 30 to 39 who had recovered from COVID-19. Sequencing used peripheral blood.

In nucleotides, the CDR3 is TGTGCCAGCAGCGGCGGGTGGGTACCCTACAATGAGCAGTTCTTC. Protein: CASSGGWVPYNEQFF. The chain carries TRBV5-6 and TRBJ2-1; possibly TRBD2 for D (5 bases). The length of the CDR3 is 15 residues. The V and J ends lost 4 bases and 2 bases respectively, with 13 bases between them. From germline, CDR1 is SGHDT and CDR2 YYEEEE.